The 14 T cell receptor beta chains below were found in one sample sequenced in a study of CXCR3-negative and CXCR3-positive naive CD8 T cells. cDNA libraries for TRB were generated by 5' RACE incorporating UMI labels. TCRdb reworked the 5' RACE reads into one entry per CDR3 protein, no DNA. The repertoire table contains tens of thousands of distinct CDR3 sequences. Sequences were obtained from naive CXCR3- CD8+ T cells from blood. The subset here: CD45RO-CCR7+CD27+CD95- naive CD8+ T cells lacking CXCR3 (TNR3-). The receptors come from a human donor in good health. Some clones in this sample may be carry-over from other donors' samples.

This clonotype is labeled medium-sized based on frequency. The rearrangement joins TRBV7-9 to TRBJ2-3. CDR1 is SEHNR and CDR2 is FQNEAQ in the germline V gene (reference sequence). CDR3 length equals 12 residues. The CDR3 reads CASRASDDTQYF. The variable domain in full, with the rest retrieved from reference TRBV7-9 and TRBJ2-3, is DTGVSQNPRHKITKRGQNVTFRCDPISEHNRLYWYRQTLGQGPEFLTYFQNEAQLEKSRLLSDRFSAERPKGSFSTLEIQRTEQGDSAMYLCASRASDDTQYFGPGTRLTVL.

The chain couples TRBV29-1 to TRBJ2-7; without DNA, the TCRdb call of TRBD2 cannot be checked. Germline V CDR1 and CDR2: SQVTM, ANQGSEA. The CDR3 is made up of 15 amino acids. Here the CDR3 reads CSVEGGTSGSYEQYF.

The chain couples TRBV29-1 to TRBJ2-1; the TRBD1 assignment by TCRdb is unverifiable without DNA. The CDR3 is made up of 12 amino acids. Germline CDR1 is SQVTM and CDR2 is ANQGSEA. CDR3 sequence: CSGRDPGNEQFF.

The chain carries TRBV7-6 and TRBJ2-7; TCRdb reports TRBD1, a call that lacks DNA to check it against. This CDR3 spans 14 amino acids. Germline CDR1 reads SGHVS; CDR2 reads FNYEAQ. CDR3 loop: CASSLMGQGYEQYF. Full variable domain (rest looked up from reference TRBV7-6 and TRBJ2-7): GAGVSQSPRYKVTKRGQDVALRCDPISGHVSLYWYRQALGQGPEFLTYFNYEAQQDKSGLPNDRFSAERPEGSISTLTIQRTEQRDSAMYRCASSLMGQGYEQYFGPGTRLTVT.

The V and J genes are TRBV29-1 and TRBJ2-3. This CDR3 contains 13 residues. Per germline, CDR1 SQVTM and CDR2 ANQGSEA. CDR3: CSVPRLGTDTQYF.

This chain connects TRBV7-9 to TRBJ2-3; absent DNA, TCRdb's TRBD1 call cannot be checked. This CDR3 is built from 18 residues. Germline V gives CDR1 SEHNR, CDR2 FQNEAQ (reference sequence). CDR3 sequence reads: CASSLSPGAGPRTDTQYF.

The chain links TRBV29-1 to TRBJ2-2. The CDR3 is 15 residues long. CDR1 SQVTM and CDR2 ANQGSEA come from the germline V gene. CDR3 sequence reads: CSVFTVERGTGELFF.

The chain joins TRBV20-1 to TRBJ2-5; there is no DNA to check the TCRdb D call of TRBD2. Germline values: CDR1 DFQATT, CDR2 SNEGSKA (reference sequence). CDR3 length equals 18 residues. Here the CDR3 reads CSARGGNRAQGPQETQYF.

V gene TRBV4-1 combines with J gene TRBJ2-1; the TCRdb D gene call, TRBD1, has no DNA to confirm it. The CDR3 covers 13 residues. Germline lookup yields CDR1 MGHRA and CDR2 YSYEKL. CDR3: CASSQDRGHEQFF.

The chain carries TRBV7-9 and TRBJ2-3; TCRdb picks TRBD1, but there is no DNA to check that call. The length of the CDR3 is 14 residues. Per the germline V gene, CDR1 is SEHNR and CDR2 is FQNEAQ (reference sequence). CDR3 loop: CASSPLTSGDTQYF.

V is TRBV7-9 and J is TRBJ1-1. The CDR3 extends over 14 amino acids. Looked up from germline, CDR1 is SEHNR and CDR2 is FQNEAQ (reference sequence). This CDR3 reads CASSVPNINTEAFF.

The CDR3 reads CSVEGTGEGSYEQYF. The J gene is TRBJ2-7, the V gene TRBV29-1; checking the TCRdb D call of TRBD1 is not possible without DNA. The CDR3 consists of 15 residues. Germline values: CDR1 SQVTM, CDR2 ANQGSEA.

CDR3 residues: CASSDLAGGYETQYF. The chain carries TRBV5-5 and TRBJ2-5; the TCRdb D gene call, TRBD2, has no DNA to confirm it. This CDR3 has 15 amino acids. Germline V gene data show CDR1 as SGHKS and CDR2 as YYEKEE (reference sequence).

The V and J genes are TRBV28 and TRBJ1-5; the D gene TCRdb calls, TRBD1, cannot be checked with no DNA. CDR1 and CDR2 from the germline V gene are MDHEN and SYDVKM. The CDR3 has 12 amino acids. The CDR3 loop reads CASSRGVQPQHF.